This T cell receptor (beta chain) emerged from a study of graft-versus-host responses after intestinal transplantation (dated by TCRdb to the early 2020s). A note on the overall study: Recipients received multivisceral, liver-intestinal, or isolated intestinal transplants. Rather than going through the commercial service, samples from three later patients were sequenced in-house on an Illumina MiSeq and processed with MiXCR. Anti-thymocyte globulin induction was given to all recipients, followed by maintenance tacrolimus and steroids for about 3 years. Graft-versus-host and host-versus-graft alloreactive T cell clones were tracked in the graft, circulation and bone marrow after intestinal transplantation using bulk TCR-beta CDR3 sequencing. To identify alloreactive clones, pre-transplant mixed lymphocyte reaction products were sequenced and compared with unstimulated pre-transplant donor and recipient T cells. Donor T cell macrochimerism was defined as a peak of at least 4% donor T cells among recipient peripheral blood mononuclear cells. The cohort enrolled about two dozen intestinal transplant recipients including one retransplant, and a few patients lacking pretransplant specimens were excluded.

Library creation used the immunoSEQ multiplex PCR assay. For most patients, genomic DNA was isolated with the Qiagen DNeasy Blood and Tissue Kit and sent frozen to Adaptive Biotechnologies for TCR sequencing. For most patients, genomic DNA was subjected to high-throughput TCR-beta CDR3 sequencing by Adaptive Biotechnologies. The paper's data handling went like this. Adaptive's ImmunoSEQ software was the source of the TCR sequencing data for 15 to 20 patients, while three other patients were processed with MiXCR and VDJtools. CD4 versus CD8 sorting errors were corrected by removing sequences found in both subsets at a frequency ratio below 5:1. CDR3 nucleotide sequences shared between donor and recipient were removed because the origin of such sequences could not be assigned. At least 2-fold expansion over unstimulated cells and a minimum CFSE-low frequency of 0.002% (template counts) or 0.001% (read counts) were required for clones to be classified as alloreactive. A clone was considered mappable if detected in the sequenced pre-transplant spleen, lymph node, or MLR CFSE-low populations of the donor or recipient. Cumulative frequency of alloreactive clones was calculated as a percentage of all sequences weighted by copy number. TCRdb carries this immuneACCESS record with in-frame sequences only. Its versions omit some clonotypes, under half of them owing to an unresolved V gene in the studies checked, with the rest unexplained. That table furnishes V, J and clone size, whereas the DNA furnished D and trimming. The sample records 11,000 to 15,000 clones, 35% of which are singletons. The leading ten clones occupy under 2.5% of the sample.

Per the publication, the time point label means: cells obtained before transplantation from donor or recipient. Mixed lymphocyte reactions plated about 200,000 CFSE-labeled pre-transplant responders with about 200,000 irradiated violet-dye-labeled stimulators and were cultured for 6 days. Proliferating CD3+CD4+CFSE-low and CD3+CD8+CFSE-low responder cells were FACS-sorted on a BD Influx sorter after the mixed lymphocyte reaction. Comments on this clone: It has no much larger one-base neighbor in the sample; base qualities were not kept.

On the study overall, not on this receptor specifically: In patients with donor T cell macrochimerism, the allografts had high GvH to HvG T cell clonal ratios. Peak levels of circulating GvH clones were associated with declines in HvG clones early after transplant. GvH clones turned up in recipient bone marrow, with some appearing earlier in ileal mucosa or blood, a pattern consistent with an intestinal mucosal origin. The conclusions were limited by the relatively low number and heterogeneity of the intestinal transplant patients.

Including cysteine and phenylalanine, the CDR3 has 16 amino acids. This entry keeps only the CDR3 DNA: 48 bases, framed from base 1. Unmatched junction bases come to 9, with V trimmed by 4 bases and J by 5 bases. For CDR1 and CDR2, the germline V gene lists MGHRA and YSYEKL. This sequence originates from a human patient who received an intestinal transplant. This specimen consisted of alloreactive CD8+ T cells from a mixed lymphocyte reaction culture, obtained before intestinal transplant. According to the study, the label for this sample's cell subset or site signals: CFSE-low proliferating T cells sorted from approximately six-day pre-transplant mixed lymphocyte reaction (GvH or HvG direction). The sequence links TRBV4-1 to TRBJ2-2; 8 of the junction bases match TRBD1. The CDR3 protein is CASSLQGALVTGELFF. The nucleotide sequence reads TGCGCCAGCAGCCTCCAGGGGGCGTTGGTGACCGGGGAGCTGTTTTTT.